Listed below are T cell receptor beta chains from one sample, sequenced in a study of human T cells and chemical hapten exposure. TCRdb analysed the RACE reads with MiXCR anew, one entry per CDR3 protein. The data hold approximately 180,000 distinct CDR3 sequences, with around 30% observed a single time. The sample was whole blood, taken in connection with sensitization to the hapten diphenylcyclopropenone (DPC). The source of these receptors is a woman aged 25 to 39 with alopecia areata. Some clones in this sample may be carry-over from other donors' samples. The CDR3 runs from the conserved cysteine through the conserved F or W. The order of the fields is clone size, J gene, D gene, V gene, CDR3 protein, CDR3 DNA. The D gene is left open where the match is weak. Some rows have no size entry. The others give once, few or many, or a class for an expanded clone.

.,TRBJ1-5,TRBD1,TRBV5-1,CASSLVPTGGQPQHF,TGCGCCAGCAGCTTGGTCCCCACAGGGGGACAGCCCCAGCATTTT
.,TRBJ2-1,TRBD2,TRBV20-1,CSARRAGGGYNEQFF,TGCAGTGCTAGGAGAGCGGGAGGAGGCTACAATGAGCAGTTCTTC
.,TRBJ2-3,TRBD2,TRBV10-2,CASGDRTSGSDTQYF,TGCGCCAGCGGCGACAGGACTAGCGGGAGCGATACGCAGTATTTT
.,TRBJ1-2,.,TRBV7-9,CASSPAPFYGYTF,TGTGCCAGCAGCCCCGCACCGTTCTATGGCTACACCTTC
.,TRBJ1-1,.,TRBV18,CASSPTLMNTEAFF,TGTGCCAGCTCACCGACCTTAATGAACACTGAAGCTTTCTTT
few,TRBJ2-4,.,TRBV20-1,CSANDRSDIQYF,TGCAGTGCTAACGACAGGTCGGACATTCAGTACTTC
few,TRBJ2-2,.,TRBV29-1,CSVEGGTGELFF,TGCAGCGTTGAAGGGGGGACCGGGGAGCTGTTTTTT
few,TRBJ1-5,.,TRBV28,CASSLLGSGNQPQHF,TGTGCCAGCAGTTTATTGGGGTCTGGCAATCAGCCCCAGCATTTT
few,TRBJ2-7,.,TRBV29-1,CSVEVGGYNEQYF,TGCAGCGTTGAAGTTGGGGGATACAACGAGCAGTACTTC
.,TRBJ1-5,TRBD1,TRBV5-5,CASSWSTGNQPQHF,TGTGCCAGCAGCTGGTCGACAGGGAATCAGCCCCAGCATTTT
few,TRBJ1-5,TRBD1,TRBV20-1,CSAVTGTGNQPQHF,TGCAGTGCTGTAACCGGGACAGGGAATCAGCCCCAGCATTTT
.,TRBJ2-3,.,TRBV28,CASSGSGSTDTQYF,TGTGCCAGCAGTGGTAGCGGAAGCACAGATACGCAGTATTTT
.,TRBJ2-2,TRBD1,TRBV18,CASSPTPTGTGGELFF,TGTGCCAGCTCACCAACACCGACAGGGACCGGCGGGGAGCTGTTTTTT
.,TRBJ2-5,TRBD1,TRBV24-1,CATSDRQGNDEGLRPKETQYF,TGTGCCACCAGTGATCGACAGGGGAACGACGAAGGTCTCCGTCCTAAAGAGACCCAGTACTTC
few,TRBJ1-5,.,TRBV28,CASSLWSREPQHF,TGTGCCAGCAGTTTATGGTCTCGGGAGCCCCAGCATTTT
.,TRBJ1-2,.,TRBV4-3,CASSQVQGYGYTF,TGCGCCAGCAGCCAAGTTCAAGGCTATGGCTACACCTTC
.,TRBJ1-1,.,TRBV6-2/TRBV6-3,CASSSSEITEAFF,TGTGCCAGCAGTTCGTCAGAGATCACTGAAGCTTTCTTT
.,TRBJ2-3,.,TRBV5-1,CASSSSQKAQYF,TGCGCCAGCAGCTCAAGCCAAAAAGCGCAGTATTTT
once,TRBJ1-5,.,TRBV7-9,CASSLAGEYQPQHF,TGTGCCAGCAGCTTAGCAGGGGAGTATCAGCCCCAGCATTTT
.,TRBJ1-2,.,TRBV20-1,CSGADAVGYTF,TGCAGTGGAGCGGATGCGGTAGGCTACACCTTC